The following is a TCR beta chain sequence with its context. This sample stems from a study of blood T cell repertoires in COVID-19. Study-level information: Collection of acute and convalescent COVID-19 samples took place in the United States, Italy and Spain. In each case, the material was cDNA or gDNA derived from T cells, B-cell-depleted T cells, or PBMCs.

The data were produced by immunoSEQ multiplex PCR, yet TCRdb's version contains in-frame clones alone and is incomplete. The repertoire has fewer than 20,000 clones, approximately 86% of them found once; the top ten carry roughly 13%. This CDR3 comprises 16 residues. Looked up from germline, CDR1 is SGHTA and CDR2 is FQGNSA. V dropped 6 bases and J dropped 6; count of bases not matched to a gene: 8. The sample taken for sequencing was peripheral blood. The chain links TRBV7-2 to TRBJ2-5; 15 bases match TRBD2. The origin of this receptor is a human donor in a cohort sampled during active COVID-19. The chain's CDR3 is CASRSGLAGGAKTQYF. The CDR3 DNA reads TGTGCCAGCAGGTCTGGACTAGCGGGGGGGGCCAAGACCCAGTACTTC.